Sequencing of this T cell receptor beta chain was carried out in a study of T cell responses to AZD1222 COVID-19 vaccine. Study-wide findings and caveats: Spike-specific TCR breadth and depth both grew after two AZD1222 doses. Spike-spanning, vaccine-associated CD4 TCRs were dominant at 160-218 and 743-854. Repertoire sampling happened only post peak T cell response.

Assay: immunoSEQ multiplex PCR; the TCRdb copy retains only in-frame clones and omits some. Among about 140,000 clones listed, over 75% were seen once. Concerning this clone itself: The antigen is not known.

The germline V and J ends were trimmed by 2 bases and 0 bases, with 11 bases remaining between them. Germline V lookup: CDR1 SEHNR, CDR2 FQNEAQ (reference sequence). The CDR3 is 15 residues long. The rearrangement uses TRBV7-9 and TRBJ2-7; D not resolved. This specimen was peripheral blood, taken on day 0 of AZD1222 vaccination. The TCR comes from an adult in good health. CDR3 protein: CASSLRAETSYEQYF. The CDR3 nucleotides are TGTGCCAGCAGCTTAAGGGCAGAAACCTCCTACGAGCAGTACTTC.